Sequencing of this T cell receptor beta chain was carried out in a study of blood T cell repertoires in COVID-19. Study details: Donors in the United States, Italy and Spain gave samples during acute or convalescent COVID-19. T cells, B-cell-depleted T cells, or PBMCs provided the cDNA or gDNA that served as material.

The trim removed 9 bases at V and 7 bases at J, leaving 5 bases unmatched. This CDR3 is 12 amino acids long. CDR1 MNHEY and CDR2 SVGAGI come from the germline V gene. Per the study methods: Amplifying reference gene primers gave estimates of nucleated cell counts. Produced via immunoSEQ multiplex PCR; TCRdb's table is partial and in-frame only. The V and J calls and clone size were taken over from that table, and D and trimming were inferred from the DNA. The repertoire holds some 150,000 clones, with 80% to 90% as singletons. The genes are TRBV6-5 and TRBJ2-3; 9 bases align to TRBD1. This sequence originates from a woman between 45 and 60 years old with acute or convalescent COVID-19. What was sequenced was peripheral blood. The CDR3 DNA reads TGTGCCAGTCCGGACAGGGGATATACGCAGTATTTT. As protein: CASPDRGYTQYF.